These T cell receptor beta chains were read from a single sample in a study of patients and donors after allogeneic stem cell transplantation. TCRdb fed the RT-PCR reads into MiXCR, producing one record per CDR3 protein. The sample includes approximately 11,000 distinct CDR3 sequences, less than 25% of them seen just once. What was sequenced was blood, either unsorted or a sorted T cell fraction (not recorded which). The receptors shown here come from a human donor who was either an allogeneic HSCT recipient or a stem cell or donor lymphocyte infusion donor (not recorded which). It is not recorded whose cells these are; they may come from a transplant donor. Each CDR3 is given without its conserved first and last residue. The D gene is left open where the match is weak.

D gene	V gene	J gene	CDR3 protein
TRBD1	TRBV29-1	TRBJ1-1	SVNVDRVPREAF
-	TRBV30	TRBJ1-1	AWTWGLNTEAF
TRBD2	TRBV3-1	TRBJ2-3	ASSQEGGLAATATDTQY
-	TRBV2	TRBJ2-3	ASRLGSAGADTQY
-	TRBV29-1	TRBJ1-2	SVELWSGYGYT
-	TRBV6-5	TRBJ1-4	ASSYSLGGAGEKLF
-	TRBV30	TRBJ1-6	AWSGKGYEPLH
TRBD1	TRBV6-6	TRBJ2-1	ASSYSRTGRRNEQF
-	TRBV12-3/TRBV12-4	TRBJ2-5	ASSQLREQGPSGETQY
TRBD2	TRBV29-1	TRBJ2-1	SVAGGSNEQF
-	TRBV6-1	TRBJ1-2	ASSAQALNYGYT
TRBD1	TRBV12-3/TRBV12-4	TRBJ1-3	ASTKPGTGQGSGNTIY
TRBD1	TRBV4-2	TRBJ1-2	ASSQATGAYGYT
-	TRBV20-1	TRBJ2-3	SANRGLESDTQY
TRBD1	TRBV18	TRBJ1-1	ASQNDRGDTEAF
-	TRBV7-2	TRBJ2-3	ASSRGGQGTDTQY
-	TRBV4-1	TRBJ1-1	ASSLREIGDTEAF
-	TRBV27	TRBJ1-6	ASSRESPSSYNSPLH
-	TRBV7-2	TRBJ1-4	ASSSGYKGEKLF
-	TRBV19	TRBJ1-3	ASSITGQHSGNTIY
TRBD1	TRBV28	TRBJ1-2	ASSQGGGRYGYT
-	TRBV4-2	TRBJ1-2	ASSQDYPGNYGYT
-	TRBV7-2	TRBJ1-1	ASSFYICSARDLGGGTEAF
-	TRBV7-2	TRBJ1-1	ASSRTKSWDTEAF
-	TRBV10-1	TRBJ1-5	ASSESTRGQPQH
-	TRBV10-3	TRBJ2-1	AISDGYNEQF
-	TRBV18	TRBJ2-5	ASSPPAETQY
TRBD2	TRBV12-3/TRBV12-4	TRBJ2-1	ASRSYGAGDYNEQF
-	TRBV6-1	TRBJ2-1	ASSEDFVISYNEQF
TRBD2	TRBV12-3/TRBV12-4	TRBJ2-3	ASSFPSGPSTDTQY
TRBD2	TRBV20-1	TRBJ2-7	SARDDGLAGTLSTYEQY
-	TRBV2	TRBJ2-1	ASGDGYFWRQF
-	TRBV27	TRBJ1-1	ASSFHGPRKNTEAF
TRBD1	TRBV2	TRBJ1-6	ASSDLGQGRTYNSPLH
TRBD2	TRBV12-3/TRBV12-4	TRBJ2-5	ASSSWGGETQY
TRBD1	TRBV3-1	TRBJ2-4	ASSSSHRGLAKNIQY
-	TRBV7-9	TRBJ2-7	ASSPNRFGYEQY
-	TRBV2	TRBJ1-1	ASIGTGLNTEAF
-	TRBV29-1	TRBJ1-1	SVGGVGEAF
-	TRBV6-2/TRBV6-3	TRBJ2-3	ASSLDETVWHGY
TRBD1	TRBV7-2	TRBJ1-1	ASSRWTGGPNTEAF
-	TRBV12-3/TRBV12-4	TRBJ2-3	ASSFPNTDTQY
-	TRBV29-1	TRBJ2-3	SVEPFGAGGQGDTQY
-	TRBV5-1	TRBJ2-3	ASSPMGSGTDTQY
-	TRBV12-3/TRBV12-4	TRBJ1-2	ASERGPGYGYT